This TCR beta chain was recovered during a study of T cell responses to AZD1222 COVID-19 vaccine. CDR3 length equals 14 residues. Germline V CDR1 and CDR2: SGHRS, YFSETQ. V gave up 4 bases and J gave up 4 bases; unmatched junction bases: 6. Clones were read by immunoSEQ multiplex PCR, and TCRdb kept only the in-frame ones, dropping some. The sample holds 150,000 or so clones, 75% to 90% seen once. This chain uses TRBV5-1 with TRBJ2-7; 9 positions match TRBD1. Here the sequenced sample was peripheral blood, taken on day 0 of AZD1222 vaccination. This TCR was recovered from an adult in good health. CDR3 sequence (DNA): TGCGCCAGCAGCCGGGGACAGGGTGGTTACGAGCAGTACTTC. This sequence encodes CASSRGQGGYEQYF.